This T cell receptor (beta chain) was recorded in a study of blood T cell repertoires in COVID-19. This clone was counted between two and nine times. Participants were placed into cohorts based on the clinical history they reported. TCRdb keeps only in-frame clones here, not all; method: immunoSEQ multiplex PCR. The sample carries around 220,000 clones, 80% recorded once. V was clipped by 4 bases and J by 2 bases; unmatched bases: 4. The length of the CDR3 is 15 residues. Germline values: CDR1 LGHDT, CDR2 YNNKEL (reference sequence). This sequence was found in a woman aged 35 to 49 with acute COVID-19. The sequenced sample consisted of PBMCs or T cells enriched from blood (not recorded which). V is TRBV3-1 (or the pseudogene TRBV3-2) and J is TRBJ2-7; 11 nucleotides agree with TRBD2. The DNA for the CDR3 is TGTGCCAGCAGCCCGGAACTAGCGGGGGCCTACGAGCAGTACTTC. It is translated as CASSPELAGAYEQYF.